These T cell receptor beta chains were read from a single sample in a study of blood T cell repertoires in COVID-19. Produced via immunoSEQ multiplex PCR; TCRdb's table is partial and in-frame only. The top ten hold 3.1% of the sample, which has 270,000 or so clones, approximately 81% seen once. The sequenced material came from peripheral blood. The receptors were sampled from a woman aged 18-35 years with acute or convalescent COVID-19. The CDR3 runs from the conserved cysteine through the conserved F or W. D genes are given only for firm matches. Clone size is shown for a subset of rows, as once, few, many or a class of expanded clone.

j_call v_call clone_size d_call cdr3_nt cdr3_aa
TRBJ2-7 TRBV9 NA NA TGTGCCAGCAGCCCTCAGTGGGAGGCGACCGAGCAGTACTTC CASSPQWEATEQYF
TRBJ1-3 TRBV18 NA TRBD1 TGTGCCAGCTCACCCGGACAGGTGTACTCTGGAAACACCATATATTTT CASSPGQVYSGNTIYF
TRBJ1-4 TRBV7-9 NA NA TGTGCCAGCAGCTTAGGCGACAGAGCAAATGAAAAACTGTTTTTT CASSLGDRANEKLFF
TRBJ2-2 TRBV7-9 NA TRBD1 TGTGCCAGCAGCTCTATGACAGGGATCACCGGGGAGCTGTTTTTT CASSSMTGITGELFF
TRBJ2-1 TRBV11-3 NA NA TGTGCCAGCAGCTTAGATCAAGGCGGCACTAGCTCCTACAATGAGCAGTTCTTC CASSLDQGGTSSYNEQFF
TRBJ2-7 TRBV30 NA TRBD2 TGTGCCTGGCGAGCGGGGAACTCCTACGAGCAGTACTTC CAWRAGNSYEQYF
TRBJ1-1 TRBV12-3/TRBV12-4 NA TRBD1 TGTGCCAGCAGCACGCTCAGGGGGTCTGAAGCTTTCTTT CASSTLRGSEAFF
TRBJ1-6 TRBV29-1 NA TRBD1 TGCAGCGTCGGCGGGACAGCGGATTCACCCCTCCACTTT CSVGGTADSPLHF
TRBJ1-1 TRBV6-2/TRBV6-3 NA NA TGTGCCAGCAGTTCCATTAGACGGGGGTCGAACACTGAAGCTTTCTTT CASSSIRRGSNTEAFF
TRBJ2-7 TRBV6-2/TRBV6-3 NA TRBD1 TGTGCCAGCAGTCCGGAACAGGGGGCTTTCTATTGGGACGAGCAGTACTTC CASSPEQGAFYWDEQYF
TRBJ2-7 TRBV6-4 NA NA TGTGCCAGCAGTGACCAACAAGGCAGGGAGCAGTACTTC CASSDQQGREQYF
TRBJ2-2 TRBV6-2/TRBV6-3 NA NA TGTGCCAGCAGTTACGATTTAGTCTCGAAGAACACCGGGGAGCTGTTTTTT CASSYDLVSKNTGELFF
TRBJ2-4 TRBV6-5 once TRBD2 TGTGCCAGCAGACATATCGGGGGGTCCATTCAGTACTTC CASRHIGGSIQYF